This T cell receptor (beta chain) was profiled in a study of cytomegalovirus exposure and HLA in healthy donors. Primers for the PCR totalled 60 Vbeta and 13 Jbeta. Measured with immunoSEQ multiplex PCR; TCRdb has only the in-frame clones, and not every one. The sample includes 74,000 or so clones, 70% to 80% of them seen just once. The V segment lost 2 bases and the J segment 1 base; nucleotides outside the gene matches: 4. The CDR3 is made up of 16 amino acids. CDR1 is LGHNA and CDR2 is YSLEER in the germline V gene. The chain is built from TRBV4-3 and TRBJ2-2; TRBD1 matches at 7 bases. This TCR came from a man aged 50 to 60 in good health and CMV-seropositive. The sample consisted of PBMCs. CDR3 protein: CASSQHDRVNTGELFF. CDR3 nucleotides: TGCGCCAGCAGCCAACATGACAGGGTGAACACCGGGGAGCTGTTTTTT.